This TCR beta chain stems from a study of shared clonotypes between healthy human individuals. Notes on the study in general: The sharing of 5% to 6.5% of naive CD4 clonotypes was seen across several donors. Only a few donors were included, so the genetic and exposure-history diversity represented was limited.

In this sample, this clone turned up once. Its specificity is not known. The study ran the assay at deep level. Across several immunoSEQ plates, the genomic DNA of each subset was split evenly. TCRdb keeps only in-frame clones here, not all; method: immunoSEQ multiplex PCR. In the table there are under 120,000 clones, approximately 70% of which are singletons. This receptor was identified in a woman younger than 45 in good health. The sample was memory CD8+ T cells sorted from blood. Regarding subset: CD45RO+ cells pooled with CCR7-negative TemRA cells.

CDR3 sequence (DNA): TGTGCCAGCAGTCTATACGGGAGGGCCTACAATGAGCAGTTCTTC. This encodes CASSLYGRAYNEQFF. The chain links TRBV25-1 to TRBJ2-1, with 8 bases that match TRBD2. CDR3 length equals 15 residues. J gave up 2 bases and V 5 bases, and 5 bases lay outside the gene matches. Germline assignment: CDR1 MGHDK and CDR2 SYGVNS.